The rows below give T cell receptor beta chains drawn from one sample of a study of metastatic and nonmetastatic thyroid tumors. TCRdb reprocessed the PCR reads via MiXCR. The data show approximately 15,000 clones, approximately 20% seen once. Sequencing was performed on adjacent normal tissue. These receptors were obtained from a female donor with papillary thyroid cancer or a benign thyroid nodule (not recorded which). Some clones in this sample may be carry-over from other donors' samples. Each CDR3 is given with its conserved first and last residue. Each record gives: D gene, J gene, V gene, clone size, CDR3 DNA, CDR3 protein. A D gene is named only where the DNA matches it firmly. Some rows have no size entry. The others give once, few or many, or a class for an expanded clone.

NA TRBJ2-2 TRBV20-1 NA TGCAGTGCTAGAGGAATGACGACCACCGGGGAGCTGTTTTTT CSARGMTTTGELFF
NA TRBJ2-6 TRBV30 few TGTGCCTACGATTCCTCCGTCAACGTCCTGACTTTC CAYDSSVNVLTF
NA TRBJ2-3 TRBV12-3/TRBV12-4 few TGTGCCAGCAGCCCAAGGGAACAGGCTCTGGATACGCAGTATTTT CASSPREQALDTQYF
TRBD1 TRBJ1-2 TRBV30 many TGTGCCTGGAGTAGCGGGACAGGGAATAACTATGGCTACACCTTC CAWSSGTGNNYGYTF
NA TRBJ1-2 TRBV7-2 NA TGTGCCAGCAGCTCGACAGGCGTAGTTTCTTATGGCTACACCTTC CASSSTGVVSYGYTF
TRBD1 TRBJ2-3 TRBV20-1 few TGCAGTGCCTTGGACAGGGGGAGGTGGACAGATACGCAGTATTTT CSALDRGRWTDTQYF
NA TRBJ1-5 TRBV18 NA TGTGCCAGCTCACCAACCGCGGACAGTTCTTATAGCAATCAGCCCCAGCATTTT CASSPTADSSYSNQPQHF
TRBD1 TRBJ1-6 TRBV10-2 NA TGCGCCAGCAGTGGGACAGGGACTGGTAATTCACCCCTCCACTTT CASSGTGTGNSPLHF
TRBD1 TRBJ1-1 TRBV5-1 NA TGCGCCAGCAGTTCTGTACAGGGGTCAACTGAAGCTTTCTTT CASSSVQGSTEAFF
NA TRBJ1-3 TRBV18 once TGTGCCGGCTCTCCGAACAGAGGAAACACCATATATTTT CAGSPNRGNTIYF
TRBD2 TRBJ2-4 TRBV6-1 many TGTGCCAGCAGCCTTTCCTCGCGGGGGGGCACTCAGTACTTC CASSLSSRGGTQYF
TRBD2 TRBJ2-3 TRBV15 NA TGTGCCACCAGCAGAGATACCCTAGCGGGAGCCGAGGCGGATACGCAGTATTTT CATSRDTLAGAEADTQYF
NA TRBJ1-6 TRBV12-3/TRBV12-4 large TGTGCCAGCAGTTTTGGGAGCTCCTATAATTCACCCCTCCACTTT CASSFGSSYNSPLHF
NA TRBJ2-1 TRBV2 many TGTGCCAACCACGAGGGAGGGGGTAATGAGCAGTTCTTC CANHEGGGNEQFF
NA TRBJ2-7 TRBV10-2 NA TGCGCCAGCAGTGTAAGCAGTGGATCCTACGAGCAGTACTTC CASSVSSGSYEQYF
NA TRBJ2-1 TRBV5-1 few TGCGCCAGCAGCTTGGCGATAGTACAATCCTACAATGAGCAGTTCTTC CASSLAIVQSYNEQFF
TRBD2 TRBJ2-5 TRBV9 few TGTGCCAGCAGCGTAGCCGGACTAGCGGGGGAGCAGGGGGCCCAGTACTTC CASSVAGLAGEQGAQYF
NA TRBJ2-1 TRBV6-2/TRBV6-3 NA TGTGCCAGCCAGGCGGGCCCGACTCCAAAGAAATCCTACAATGAGCAGTTCTTC CASQAGPTPKKSYNEQFF
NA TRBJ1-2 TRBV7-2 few TGTGCCAGCAGCTCCACGATTTCGGACTATGGCTACACCTTC CASSSTISDYGYTF
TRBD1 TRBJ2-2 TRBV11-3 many TGTGCCATCCGGGTTGGACAGGAGACCACCGGGGAGCTGTTTTTT CAIRVGQETTGELFF
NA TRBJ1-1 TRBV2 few TGTGCCAGCATAAAGGAAGTCTATTTTACTGAAGCTTTCTTT CASIKEVYFTEAFF
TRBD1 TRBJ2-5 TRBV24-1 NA TGTGCCACCAGTAGGACTACGGGACAGGGGAAGGAGACCCAGTACTTC CATSRTTGQGKETQYF
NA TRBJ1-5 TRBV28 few TGTGCCAGTAGTGTAACCGGGAGTTACGGGCAGCCCCAGCATTTT CASSVTGSYGQPQHF
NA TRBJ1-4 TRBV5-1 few TGCGCCAGCAGCCCCGGCCGTGAAAAACTGTTTTTT CASSPGREKLFF
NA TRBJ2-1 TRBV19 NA TGTGCCAGTAGTATTCGGGCTGGATCAAATGAGCAGTTCTTC CASSIRAGSNEQFF
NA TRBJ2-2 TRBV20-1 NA TGCAGTGCTAGAGACTTAACTAGGGCTGGCACCGCTGACACCGGGGAGCTGTTTTTT CSARDLTRAGTADTGELFF
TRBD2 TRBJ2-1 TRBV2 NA TGTGCCAGCAGGGGACTAGCGGGAGAAAATGAGCAGTTCTTC CASRGLAGENEQFF
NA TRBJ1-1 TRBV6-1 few TGTGCCAGCACCTCCCTACAGGGTTTGGGTACCACTGAAGCTTTCTTT CASTSLQGLGTTEAFF
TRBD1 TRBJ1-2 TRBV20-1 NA TGCAGTGCAAGAGGGGACAGGGGGGACTATGGCTACACCTTC CSARGDRGDYGYTF
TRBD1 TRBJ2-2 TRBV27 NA TGTGCCAGCAGGTTAGGGATACAGGGGGCAGACACCGGGGAGCTGTTTTTT CASRLGIQGADTGELFF
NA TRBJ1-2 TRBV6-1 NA TGTGCCAGCAGCCGAGAGAGGAGCCAGGGCTATGGCTACACCTTC CASSRERSQGYGYTF
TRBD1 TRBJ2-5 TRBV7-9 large TGTGCCAGCAGAGTACTACAGGGGGCCCAGTACTTC CASRVLQGAQYF
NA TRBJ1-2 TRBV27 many TGTGCCAGCAGTCCGAACGGGTTTGGCTACACCTTC CASSPNGFGYTF
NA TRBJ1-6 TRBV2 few TGTGCCAGCAGTAAACCGCCCTGGAATAATTCACCCCTCCACTTT CASSKPPWNNSPLHF
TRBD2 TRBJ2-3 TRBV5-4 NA TGTGCCAGCAGCTTGGTAGCGGGGCCCGCCACAGATACGCAGTATTTT CASSLVAGPATDTQYF
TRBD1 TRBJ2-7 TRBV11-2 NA TGTGCCAGCAGCTTACGGAAGGGGGCAGAGCAGTACTTC CASSLRKGAEQYF
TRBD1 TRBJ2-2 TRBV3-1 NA TGTGCCAGCAGCCACTACCACCTGGACAGGTCGAACACCGGGGAGCTGTTTTTT CASSHYHLDRSNTGELFF
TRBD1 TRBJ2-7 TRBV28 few TGTGCCAGCAGTGGTTCCGGGACAGGGGTTTACGAGCAGTACTTC CASSGSGTGVYEQYF
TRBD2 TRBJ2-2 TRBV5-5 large TGTGCCAGCACTCCGGGACTAGCGGGAGGGTTGTACACCGGGGAGCTGTTTTTT CASTPGLAGGLYTGELFF
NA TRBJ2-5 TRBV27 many TGTGCCAGCAGTTTATCACTTCAAGAGACCCAGTACTTC CASSLSLQETQYF
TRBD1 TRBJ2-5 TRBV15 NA TGTGCCACCAGCAGATCCCCAGGGGGCTGGGAGACCCAGTACTTC CATSRSPGGWETQYF
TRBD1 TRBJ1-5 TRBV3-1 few TGTGCCAGCAGCCAAGGGACAGGTCGCCAGCCCCAGCATTTT CASSQGTGRQPQHF
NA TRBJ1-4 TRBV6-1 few TGTGCCAGCAGTGAATATGAAAAACTGTTTTTT CASSEYEKLFF
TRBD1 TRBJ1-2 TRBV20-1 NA TGCAGTGCTAGAGATAATACAGGGGCCACAGGCTATGGCTACACCTTC CSARDNTGATGYGYTF
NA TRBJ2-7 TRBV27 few TGTGCCAGCGGTTTCAGGGGATCCTACGAGCAGTACTTC CASGFRGSYEQYF
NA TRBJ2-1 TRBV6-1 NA TGTGCCAGCAGCCCTACCTCCGTGAGCTCCTACAATGAGCAGTTCTTC CASSPTSVSSYNEQFF